A single sample gave rise to the 16 T cell receptor beta chains below, sequenced in a study of cytotoxic CD8 clonotypes in ibrutinib-treated CLL. Assay used: immunoSEQ multiplex PCR; TCRdb lists only in-frame clones, some missing. The table has some 200,000 clones, over 60% seen once. This specimen was PBMCs, taken after 24 months of ibrutinib treatment. These TCRs come from a human donor with chronic lymphocytic leukemia.

This chain uses TRBV7-2 with TRBJ2-2, with D maybe TRBD2 (6 bases). This CDR3 contains 14 residues. V lost 3 bases and J lost 4, with 9 bases in between. Germline-derived CDR1 and CDR2 are SGHTA and FQGNSA. This CDR3 reads CASSLGLTTGELFF. The DNA for the CDR3 is TGTGCCAGCAGCTTGGGACTTACCACCGGGGAGCTGTTTTTT.

The gene calls are TRBV19 and TRBJ2-6; 10 bases line up with TRBD1. Germline-derived CDR1 and CDR2 are LNHDA and SQIVND (reference sequence). The CDR3 covers 21 residues. The J segment lost 3 bases and the V segment lost 9 bases, leaving 23 bases of the junction unmatched. CDR3 protein: CARVRDRGSNILFGGANVLTF. As DNA, the CDR3 is TGTGCCAGAGTCCGGGACAGGGGTTCAAATATTCTATTCGGTGGGGCCAACGTCCTGACTTTC. The full variable domain, its missing parts supplied by reference TRBV19 and TRBJ2-6, is DGGITQSPKYLFRKEGQNVTLSCEQNLNHDAMYWYRQDPGQGLRLIYYSQIVNDFQKGDIAEGYSVSREKKESFPLTVTSAQKNPTAFYLCARVRDRGSNILFGGANVLTFGAGSRLTVL.

This clone was seen a few times. The identical CDR3 is also encoded by other nucleotide sequences in the sample. The chain couples TRBV30 to TRBJ1-4; the D is unclear. From germline, CDR1 is GTSNPN and CDR2 SVGIG (reference sequence). This CDR3 has 13 amino acids. V dropped 2 bases and J dropped 4 bases, with 8 bases sitting between them. The CDR3 protein is CAWSRQSNEKLFF. In DNA form, the CDR3 reads TGTGCCTGGAGTCGGCAGAGTAATGAAAAACTGTTTTTT.

The V call is TRBV19, the J call TRBJ2-5; 7 bases fit TRBD1. The CDR3 totals 14 residues. Germline loops: CDR1 LNHDA, CDR2 SQIVND (reference sequence). V lost 5 bases, J lost 4 bases, and 7 bases stayed unmatched. The CDR3, as DNA: TGTGCCAGTAGTGCGACAGGGTTGACAGAGACCCAGTACTTC. This sequence encodes CASSATGLTETQYF.

In this sample, this clone turned up many times. The chain links TRBV18 to TRBJ2-7; D not certain. Trimming took off 4 bases at V and 0 bases at J, with 19 bases between the two ends. This CDR3 region has 17 residues. CDR1 and CDR2 (germline): KGHSH, LQKENI. CDR3 in amino acids: CASSRILIHQSSYEQYF. As DNA, the CDR3 is TGTGCCAGCTCACGTATTCTCATCCACCAAAGCTCCTACGAGCAGTACTTC. Full variable domain (outside the CDR3, taken from reference TRBV18 and TRBJ2-7): NAGVMQNPRHLVRRRGQEARLRCSPMKGHSHVYWYRQLPEEGLKFMVYLQKENIIDESGMPKERFSAEFPKEGPSILRIQQVVRGDSAAYFCASSRILIHQSSYEQYFGPGTRLTVT.

The gene calls are TRBV29-1 and TRBJ1-2; 10 nucleotides agree with TRBD1. There are 13 residues in the CDR3. With V trimmed by 7 bases and J by 4 bases, 6 bases remained unmatched. The V gene's germline CDR1 is SQVTM and CDR2 ANQGSEA. CDR3 DNA sequence: TGCAGCGGCACCGGGACAGGGGCCTATGGCTACACCTTC. Translating gives CSGTGTGAYGYTF.

This chain uses TRBV29-1 with TRBJ1-1, with D perhaps TRBD1 (6 bases). Trimming cost V 2 bases and J 4 bases, with 11 bases left between them. This CDR3 comprises 13 residues. Germline assignment: CDR1 SQVTM and CDR2 ANQGSEA. The CDR3 nucleotides are TGCAGCGTTGAATACAGGGCGTCCACTGAAGCTTTCTTT. Residues: CSVEYRASTEAFF.

This clone has ten or more counts. The J gene is TRBJ2-5, the V gene TRBV4-2; TRBD2 matches 9 bases. Germline-derived CDR1 and CDR2 are LGHNA and YNFKEQ. The V and J ends lost 6 bases and 5 bases, in that order; junction bases with no gene match: 10. The CDR3 extends over 15 amino acids. The CDR3 DNA is TGTGCCAGCAGGCCGGGGGCTAGCGGGGATGAGACCCAGTACTTC. Amino acids: CASRPGASGDETQYF.

The gene calls are TRBV4-3 and TRBJ1-1; D possibly corresponds to TRBD1 (6 bases). Germline V gives CDR1 LGHNA, CDR2 YSLEER. Trimming cost V 0 bases and J 0 bases, with 11 bases left between them. This CDR3 is built from 16 residues. This CDR3 is CASSQDSGVMNTEAFF. As DNA, the CDR3 is TGCGCCAGCAGCCAAGATTCAGGGGTGATGAACACTGAAGCTTTCTTT.

This chain uses TRBV27 with TRBJ2-7, with 11 bases aligning to TRBD2. This CDR3 comprises 14 residues. Trimming cost V 6 bases and J 2 bases; bases outside gene matches: 3. The germline V gene encodes CDR1 MNHEY and CDR2 SMNVEV (reference sequence). The CDR3 nucleotides are TGTGCCAGCAGGTTAGCGGGAGGGCCCTACGAGCAGTACTTC. Protein: CASRLAGGPYEQYF.

The CDR3 coding sequence is TGTGCCAGCTCACCAAACAGGCATGGCTACACCTTC. This translates into CASSPNRHGYTF. The gene calls are TRBV18 and TRBJ1-2, with D possibly TRBD1 on 5 matching bases. Trimming stripped 2 bases from V and 6 bases from J, with 7 bases between. The CDR3 has 12 residues. Germline CDR1 KGHSH, CDR2 LQKENI.

This sequence joins TRBV6-4 and TRBJ2-2; the D is unclear. Between the trimmed V and J ends, which lost 2 bases and 7 bases, there was a span of 14 bases. CDR3 size: 15 residues. Germline V CDR1 and CDR2: MRHNA, SNTAGT. This CDR3 is CASSDRSNIGGELFF. CDR3 DNA: TGTGCCAGCAGTGACAGGTCAAACATCGGCGGGGAGCTGTTTTTT.

This sequence joins TRBV5-4 and TRBJ1-4; D not certain. The ends were cut back, 0 bases at V and 2 bases at J, with 5 bases in the middle. The CDR3 totals 14 residues. Germline CDR1 SGHNT, CDR2 YYREEE (reference sequence). CDR3 nucleotide sequence: TGTGCCAGCAGCTTGGGAGGTACTAATGAAAAACTGTTTTTT. Residues: CASSLGGTNEKLFF.

The V and J genes are TRBV6-6 and TRBJ2-5; D uncertain. The CDR3 covers 15 residues. The V end lost 7 bases, the J end lost 0 bases, and 15 bases lay between the germline ends. The germline V gene encodes CDR1 MNHNY and CDR2 SVGAGI (reference sequence). CDR3: CASKLAARNQETQYF. The CDR3 DNA is TGTGCCAGCAAGTTGGCAGCTAGAAACCAAGAGACCCAGTACTTC.

The CDR3 sequence: CASSQQAGVGYEQYF. Here the CDR3 DNA reads TGCGCCAGCAGCCAACAAGCGGGAGTAGGCTACGAGCAGTACTTC. The rearrangement uses TRBV4-1 and TRBJ2-7, with TRBD2 matching 8 bases. This CDR3 comprises 15 residues. CDR1 and CDR2 (germline): MGHRA, YSYEKL. With 2 bases clipped from V and 3 bases from J, the junction kept 6 bases outside the gene matches.

This chain connects TRBV19 to TRBJ2-5; 8 positions match TRBD2. The germline V gene encodes CDR1 LNHDA and CDR2 SQIVND (reference sequence). The CDR3 length is 16 residues. V lost 3 bases, J lost 4 bases, and 10 bases stayed unmatched. In nucleotides, the CDR3 is TGTGCCAGTAGTATTGGCTACGGGAGGGCCGGAGAGACCCAGTACTTC. Amino acid sequence: CASSIGYGRAGETQYF.